A single sample gave rise to the 29 T cell receptor beta chains below, sequenced in a study of CD8+CD57+ T cells in acquired aplastic anemia. Profiling that covered TCR beta VDJ and CDR3 relied on genomic DNA as its template. TCRdb re-called the reads with MiXCR, one entry per CDR3 protein. The repertoire holds over 150,000 distinct CDR3 sequences, with about half as singletons. Sample: sorted CD4+, CD8+, or CD8+CD57+ T cells (not recorded which) from PBMCs. These receptors were collected from a human donor in good health, serving as a control.

The rearrangement uses TRBV7-2 and TRBJ1-2, with no clear D. Trimming left V 5 bases short and J 4 bases short, with 8 bases between. Germline lookup yields CDR1 SGHTA and CDR2 FQGNSA. CDR3 size: 12 residues. The CDR3 nucleotides read TGTGCCAGCAGCCCCGGGATCTATGGCTACACCTTC. Its translation is CASSPGIYGYTF.

The J gene is TRBJ2-1, the V gene TRBV14, with D possibly being TRBD1 or TRBD2 (5 bases each). The V end was cut by 4 bases, the J end by 2 bases, with 18 bases between. The germline gives CDR1 SGHDN, CDR2 FVKESK. The CDR3 is 17 amino acids. Here the CDR3 DNA reads TGTGCCAGCAGCCCCCGTATAGTGGGGGTTGCCTACAATGAGCAGTTCTTC. It encodes CASSPRIVGVAYNEQFF.

The sample holds a few counts of this clonotype. This sequence joins TRBV7-6 and TRBJ1-6; the D gene is possibly TRBD1 (5 bases). The CDR3 runs to 15 residues. Trimming pared 5 bases from V and 8 bases from J, leaving 16 bases between. CDR1 and CDR2 (germline): SGHVS, FNYEAQ. The CDR3 is CASSLRSGSDSPLHF. CDR3 DNA sequence: TGTGCCAGCAGCCTTCGTTCAGGGTCCGATTCACCCCTCCACTTT.

The V and J genes are TRBV10-3 and TRBJ1-4; no clear D gene. V lost 3 bases and J 3 bases, leaving 5 bases between the germline ends. This CDR3 has 13 amino acids. Germline loops: CDR1 ENHRY, CDR2 SYGVKD. The CDR3 DNA reads as TGTGCCATCAGTGAAGGCCCTAATGAAAAACTGTTTTTT. This codes for CAISEGPNEKLFF.

V and J are TRBV10-3 and TRBJ1-2; D is undetermined. CDR3 length: 14 amino acids. Looked up from germline, CDR1 is ENHRY and CDR2 is SYGVKD. V gave up 3 bases and J gave up 4 bases, with 12 bases separating them. This CDR3 is CAISDRANSYGYTF. The CDR3 DNA is TGTGCCATCAGTGATCGGGCGAACAGCTATGGCTACACCTTC.

This chain links TRBV12-3 or TRBV12-4 with TRBJ2-2; no clear D. V lost 7 bases, J lost 1 base, and 7 bases lay in between. The CDR3 has 13 residues. The CDR3 nucleotides read TGTGCCAGCACCTTGAGGAACACCGGGGAGCTGTTTTTT. This gives the protein CASTLRNTGELFF.

This clonotype was detected ten times or more. The chain joins TRBV24-1 to TRBJ1-5, with TRBD1 matching 8 bases. The CDR3 is 14 amino acids. From germline, CDR1 is KGHDR and CDR2 SFDVKD. Trimming at V came to 4 bases and at J to 2 bases, leaving 0 bases not matched to a gene. CDR3 coding DNA: TGTGCCACCAGTGAGACAGGGGGCAATCAGCCCCAGCATTTT. It encodes CATSETGGNQPQHF.

About this clonotype: Given the absence of the conserved phenylalanine or tryptophan at the CDR3 end, a read error is likely. This chain uses TRBV19 with TRBJ2-1; D is ambiguous. The V gene lost 5 bases and the J gene lost 5 bases, with 19 bases spanning the gap. Germline assignment: CDR1 LNHDA and CDR2 SQIVND (reference sequence). The CDR3 totals 16 residues. CDR3 DNA sequence: TGTGCCAGTAGTCGGCCCTGGGCCTCTTCCCACAATGAGCAGTTCCTC. As protein: CASSRPWASSHNEQFL.

Here the CDR3 DNA reads TGTGCCAGCAGCGTAGACTGGAATCAGCCCCAGCATTTT. This sequence encodes CASSVDWNQPQHF. The chain uses TRBV9 and TRBJ1-5; D gene uncertain. Trimming cost V 0 bases and J 4 bases, with 5 bases left between them. Germline V gene lookup returns CDR1 SGDLS and CDR2 YYNGEE. The CDR3 loop spans 13 amino acids.

The rearrangement joins TRBV10-3 to TRBJ1-1, with D perhaps matching TRBD1 (5 bases). Germline CDR1 reads ENHRY; CDR2 reads SYGVKD. The V end was cut by 4 bases, the J end by 6 bases, with 12 bases between. The CDR3 sequence is 13 residues long. The CDR3 sequence: CAISGQMLAEAFF. CDR3 nucleotide sequence: TGTGCCATCAGTGGACAGATGTTAGCTGAAGCTTTCTTT.

This clonotype has ten or more counts. The chain is built from TRBV20-1 and TRBJ2-1, with 15 bases identical to TRBD2. Germline lookup yields CDR1 DFQATT and CDR2 SNEGSKA (reference sequence). This CDR3 is 16 amino acids long. V lost 1 base to trimming and J lost 6 bases; unmatched junction nucleotides: 4. The CDR3 reads CSARAGTSGGFNEQFF. For the CDR3, the DNA is TGCAGTGCTAGAGCCGGGACTAGCGGGGGGTTCAATGAGCAGTTCTTC.

A few counts support this clonotype. The chain has TRBV5-1 and TRBJ2-5; maybe TRBD2 (5 bases). The V gene's germline CDR1 is SGHRS and CDR2 YFSETQ. Trimming took 4 bases from V and 11 from J, leaving 12 bases between them. This CDR3 comprises 11 residues. DNA of the CDR3: TGCGCCAGCAGCGGGCCCGGGGAGCAGTACTTC. Translating gives CASSGPGEQYF.

The gene calls are TRBV24-1 and TRBJ2-3; 13 positions agree with TRBD2. Trimming took 4 bases from V and 4 from J; bases not matched to a gene: 4. Germline V CDR1 and CDR2: KGHDR, SFDVKD. There are 16 residues in the CDR3. DNA for the CDR3: TGTGCCACCAGTGACCGACTAGCGGGGGGTCCAGATACGCAGTATTTT. This encodes CATSDRLAGGPDTQYF.

The genes are TRBV7-2 and TRBJ1-1; D is uncertain. This CDR3 is 13 amino acids long. Germline V gene sequence: CDR1 SGHTA, CDR2 FQGNSA. V lost 1 base to trimming and J lost 4 bases, with 7 bases between them. In DNA, the CDR3 is TGTGCCAGCAGCTTAGGACAACTCACTGAAGCTTTCTTT. It is translated as CASSLGQLTEAFF. The whole variable domain, filled in from reference TRBV7-2 and TRBJ1-1, reads GAGVSQSPSNKVTEKGKDVELRCDPISGHTALYWYRQSLGQGLEFLIYFQGNSAPDKSGLPSDRFSAERTGGSVSTLTIQRTQQEDSAVYLCASSLGQLTEAFFGQGTRLTVV.

The chain joins TRBV7-2 to TRBJ2-1; 7 bases are a match to TRBD2. CDR1 SGHTA and CDR2 FQGNSA come from the germline V gene. The CDR3 runs 15 residues. The V segment lost 0 bases and the J segment 3 bases; nucleotides outside the gene matches: 2. As DNA, the CDR3 is TGTGCCAGCAGCTTAGCGGGGGAGGGCTACAATGAGCAGTTCTTC. Its protein is CASSLAGEGYNEQFF. Using reference TRBV7-2 and TRBJ2-1 for the parts outside the CDR3, the full variable domain is GAGVSQSPSNKVTEKGKDVELRCDPISGHTALYWYRQSLGQGLEFLIYFQGNSAPDKSGLPSDRFSAERTGGSVSTLTIQRTQQEDSAVYLCASSLAGEGYNEQFFGPGTRLTVL.

The chain links TRBV20-1 to TRBJ2-7; D not resolved. CDR3 size: 14 residues. V lost 5 bases and J lost 3, with 17 bases in between. CDR1 and CDR2 from the germline V gene are DFQATT and SNEGSKA (reference sequence). The CDR3 loop reads CSASDPARDYEQYF. In DNA, the CDR3 is TGCAGTGCTTCGGACCCCGCAAGGGACTACGAGCAGTACTTC.

This clonotype was seen ten or more times. The chain is built from TRBV20-1 and TRBJ2-2; the D gene could be TRBD1 or TRBD2 (5 bases each). V lost 3 bases and J 1 base, leaving 12 bases between the germline ends. Germline assignment: CDR1 DFQATT and CDR2 SNEGSKA (reference sequence). The CDR3 extends over 15 amino acids. CDR3 amino acids: CSARGELRNTGELFF. The CDR3 nucleotides read TGCAGTGCTAGGGGGGAGCTACGGAACACCGGGGAGCTGTTTTTT.

This sequence joins TRBV24-1 and TRBJ2-5, with 9 bases that match TRBD1. Germline-derived CDR1 and CDR2 are KGHDR and SFDVKD. The CDR3 spans 14 residues. Unmatched junction bases numbered 2, after V lost 5 bases and J lost 2 bases. CDR3 nucleotide sequence: TGTGCCACCAGTGGGACAGGGGCTCAAGAGACCCAGTACTTC. It encodes CATSGTGAQETQYF.

With respect to this clonotype: One end of the junction is discordant with germline, which a read error may explain. For the CDR3, the DNA is TGTGCCAGCAGTTACGACTTTAACTATGGCTGCACCTTC. Its translation: CASSYDFNYGCTF. The chain is built from TRBV6-2 or TRBV6-3 and TRBJ1-2; D ambiguous. Per the germline V gene, CDR1 is MNHEY and CDR2 is SVGEGT. This CDR3 is 13 amino acids long.

This clonotype appeared many times. The chain uses TRBV28 and TRBJ2-7; D is uncertain. CDR1 MDHEN and CDR2 SYDVKM come from the germline V gene. The CDR3 is 10 amino acids. V was shortened by 3 bases and J by 6 bases, with 3 bases between the two germline ends. The CDR3 DNA is TGTGCCAGCAGTTTGCCCGAGCAGTACTTC. Protein sequence: CASSLPEQYF.

Notes on this clonotype: The DNA is omitted, as the CDR3 cannot be located on it reliably, and the CDR3 follows TCRdb's listing. The chain uses TRBV9 and TRBJ2-5; TRBD2 reflects the table's D call only, with no check against the DNA. The CDR3 is 22 residues long, counting both termini. Germline V gene lookup returns CDR1 SGDLS and CDR2 YYNGEE. CDR3 loop: CASSIYLCSVRDAGQPQETQYF.

The V gene is TRBV11-3, the J gene TRBJ2-3; 10 nucleotides match TRBD2. V was clipped by 4 bases and J by 2 bases; unmatched bases: 6. The V gene's germline CDR1 is SGHNT and CDR2 YENEEA. This CDR3 spans 16 amino acids. The CDR3 DNA is TGTGCCAGCAGCTCCCGGACTAGCGGAGCCACAGATACGCAGTATTTT. Its protein product is CASSSRTSGATDTQYF.

The chain couples TRBV29-1 to TRBJ1-1; possible D gene TRBD1, 5 bases. Trimming took off 1 base at V and 3 bases at J, with 9 bases between the two ends. CDR3 size: 13 residues. The germline V gene encodes CDR1 SQVTM and CDR2 ANQGSEA. The CDR3 loop reads CSVEGAGHTEAFF. In nucleotides, the CDR3 is TGCAGCGTTGAAGGGGCAGGGCACACTGAAGCTTTCTTT.

The chain recombines TRBV7-9 with TRBJ2-7; D remains unclear. Germline loops: CDR1 SEHNR, CDR2 FQNEAQ (reference sequence). This CDR3 has 14 residues. Deletions cut 5 bases from V and 2 bases from J, with 13 bases between. The CDR3 sequence: CASSQDGGAYEQYF. Written as DNA, the CDR3 is TGTGCCAGCAGCCAAGATGGCGGAGCCTACGAGCAGTACTTC.

A note on this clonotype: This may be a read error, as it is one base from a much larger clone. J is TRBJ1-6 and V is TRBV6-2 or TRBV6-3; D is undetermined. CDR3 length equals 14 residues. Germline CDR1 reads MNHEY; CDR2 reads SVGEGT. Trimming stripped 4 bases from V and 9 bases from J, with 13 bases between. The CDR3 loop reads CASSFIPRSSPLHF. The CDR3 DNA is TGTGCCAGCAGTTTCATCCCTCGGAGTTCACCCCTCCACTTT.

The gene calls are TRBV7-2 and TRBJ2-7; TRBD1 aligns across 10 bases. Trimming at V came to 5 bases and at J to 2 bases, leaving 6 bases not matched to a gene. This CDR3 has 15 residues. In germline, CDR1 is SGHTA, CDR2 FQGNSA. The CDR3 DNA reads as TGTGCCAGCAGCCCCTGGGGACAGGGGACCTACGAGCAGTACTTC. It yields the protein CASSPWGQGTYEQYF.

V gene TRBV2 combines with J gene TRBJ1-4; TRBD1 might be the D (5 bases). Trimming pared 8 bases from V and 2 bases from J, leaving 12 bases between. Germline V gene sequence: CDR1 SNHLY, CDR2 FYNNEI. The CDR3 extends over 14 amino acids. Written as DNA, the CDR3 is TGTGCCAGCGGTTTAGGGGATACTAATGAAAAACTGTTTTTT. Translated: CASGLGDTNEKLFF.

This clonotype turned up a few times. The chain carries TRBV15 and TRBJ1-2; D is uncertain. The CDR3 contains 14 residues. The germline gives CDR1 LNHNV, CDR2 YYDKDF (reference sequence). The germline V and J ends were trimmed by 0 bases and 4 bases, with 9 bases remaining between them. The CDR3 loop reads CATSRDQDGYGYTF. CDR3 coding DNA: TGTGCCACCAGCAGAGATCAGGACGGCTATGGCTACACCTTC.

The CDR3 nucleotides are TGTGCCAGCAGCGCGTACCGGGAGGGGACGCAAGAGACCCAGTACTTC. Its protein product is CASSAYREGTQETQYF. The genes are TRBV9 and TRBJ2-5; 8 bases map to TRBD2. From germline, CDR1 is SGDLS and CDR2 YYNGEE. Trimming at V came to 3 bases and at J to 2 bases, leaving 9 bases not matched to a gene. The CDR3 has 16 residues.